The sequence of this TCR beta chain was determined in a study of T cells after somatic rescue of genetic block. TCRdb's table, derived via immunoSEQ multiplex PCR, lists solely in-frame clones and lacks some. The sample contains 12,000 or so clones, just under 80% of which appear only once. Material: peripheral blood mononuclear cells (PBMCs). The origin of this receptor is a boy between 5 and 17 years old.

CDR3 residues: CASSLGNEQFF. The CDR3 nucleotides are TGTGCCAGCAGCTTAGGTAATGAGCAGTTCTTC. The chain links TRBV7-2 to TRBJ2-1; no clear D gene. The CDR3 runs to 11 residues. Trimming removed 1 base at V and 7 bases at J, with 2 bases between. Germline V CDR1 and CDR2: SGHTA, FQGNSA. Based on the CDR3 plus reference TRBV7-2 and TRBJ2-1, the full variable domain is GAGVSQSPSNKVTEKGKDVELRCDPISGHTALYWYRQSLGQGLEFLIYFQGNSAPDKSGLPSDRFSAERTGGSVSTLTIQRTQQEDSAVYLCASSLGNEQFFGPGTRLTVL.